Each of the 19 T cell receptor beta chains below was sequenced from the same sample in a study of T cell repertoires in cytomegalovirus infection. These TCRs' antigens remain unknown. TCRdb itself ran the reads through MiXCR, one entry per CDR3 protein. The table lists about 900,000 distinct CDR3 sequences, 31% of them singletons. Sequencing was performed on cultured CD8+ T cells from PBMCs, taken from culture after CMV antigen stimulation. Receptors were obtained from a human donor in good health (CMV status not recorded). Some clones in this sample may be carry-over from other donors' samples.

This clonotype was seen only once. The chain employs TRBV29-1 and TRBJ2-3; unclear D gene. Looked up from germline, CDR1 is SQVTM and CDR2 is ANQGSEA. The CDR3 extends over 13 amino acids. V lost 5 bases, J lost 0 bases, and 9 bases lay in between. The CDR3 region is CSVRFDSTDTQYF. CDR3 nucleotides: TGCAGCGTTCGTTTCGACAGCACAGATACGCAGTATTTT.

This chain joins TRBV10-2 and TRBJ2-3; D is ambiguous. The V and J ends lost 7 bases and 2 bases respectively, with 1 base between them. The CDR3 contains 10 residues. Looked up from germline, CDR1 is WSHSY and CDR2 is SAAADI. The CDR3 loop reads CASNTDTQYF. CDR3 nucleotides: TGCGCCAGCAACACAGATACGCAGTATTTT.

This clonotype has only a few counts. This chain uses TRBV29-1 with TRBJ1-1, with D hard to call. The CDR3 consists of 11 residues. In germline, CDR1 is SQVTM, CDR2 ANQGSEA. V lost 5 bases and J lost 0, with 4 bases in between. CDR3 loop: CSVQLNTEAFF. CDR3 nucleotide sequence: TGCAGCGTTCAGTTGAACACTGAAGCTTTCTTT.

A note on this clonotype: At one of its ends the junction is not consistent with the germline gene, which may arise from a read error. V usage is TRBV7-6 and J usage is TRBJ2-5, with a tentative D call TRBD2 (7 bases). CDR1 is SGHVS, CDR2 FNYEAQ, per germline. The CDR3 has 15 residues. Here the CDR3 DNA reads TGTGCTAGCAGCCTACGTAGGACTAGGGGGGAGACCCAGTACTTC. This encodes CASSLRRTRGETQYF.

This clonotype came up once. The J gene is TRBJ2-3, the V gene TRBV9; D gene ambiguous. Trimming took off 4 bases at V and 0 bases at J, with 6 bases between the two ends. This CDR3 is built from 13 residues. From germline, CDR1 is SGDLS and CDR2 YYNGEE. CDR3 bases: TGTGCCAGCAGCACCGTTAGCACAGATACGCAGTATTTT. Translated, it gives CASSTVSTDTQYF.

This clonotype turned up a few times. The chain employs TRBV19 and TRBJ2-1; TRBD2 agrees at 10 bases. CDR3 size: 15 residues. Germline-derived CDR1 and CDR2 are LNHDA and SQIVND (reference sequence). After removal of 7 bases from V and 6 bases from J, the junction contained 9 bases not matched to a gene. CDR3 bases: TGTGCCAGTACCCACGAGGTAGCGGGGGGCAATGAGCAGTTCTTC. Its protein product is CASTHEVAGGNEQFF.

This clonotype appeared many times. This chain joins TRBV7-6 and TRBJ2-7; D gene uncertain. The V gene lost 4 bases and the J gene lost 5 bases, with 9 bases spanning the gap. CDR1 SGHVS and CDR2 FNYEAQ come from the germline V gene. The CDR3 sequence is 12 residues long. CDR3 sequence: CASSSRADEQYF. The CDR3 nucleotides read TGTGCCAGCAGCTCCCGGGCCGACGAGCAGTACTTC.

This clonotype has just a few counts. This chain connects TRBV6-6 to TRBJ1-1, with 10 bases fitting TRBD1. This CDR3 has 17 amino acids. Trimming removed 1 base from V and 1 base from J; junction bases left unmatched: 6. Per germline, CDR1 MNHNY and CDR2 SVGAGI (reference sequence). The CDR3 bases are TGTGCCAGCAGTTACTTCCGGGACAGGGGTTGGAACACTGAAGCTTTCTTT. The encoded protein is CASSYFRDRGWNTEAFF.

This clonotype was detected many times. The chain's CDR3 is CASSFQGNQPQHF. CDR3 nucleotide sequence: TGTGCCAGCAGTTTTCAGGGAAATCAGCCCCAGCATTTT. V gene TRBV12-3 or TRBV12-4 combines with J gene TRBJ1-5; D might be TRBD1 (5 bases). The V end lost 3 bases, the J end lost 4 bases, and 7 bases lay between the germline ends. The CDR3 runs 13 residues.

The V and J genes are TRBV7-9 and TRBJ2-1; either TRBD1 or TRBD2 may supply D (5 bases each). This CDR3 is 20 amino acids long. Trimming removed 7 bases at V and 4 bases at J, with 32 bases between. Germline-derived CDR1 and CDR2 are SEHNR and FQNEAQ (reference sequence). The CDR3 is CASILGGGIGKWGPYNEQFF. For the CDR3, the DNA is TGTGCCAGCATCCTAGGAGGCGGCATAGGCAAATGGGGACCATACAATGAGCAGTTCTTC.

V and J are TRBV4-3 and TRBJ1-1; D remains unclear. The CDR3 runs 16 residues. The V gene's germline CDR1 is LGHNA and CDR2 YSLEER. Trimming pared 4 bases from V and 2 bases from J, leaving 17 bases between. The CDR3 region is CASSPWGGLGNTEAFF. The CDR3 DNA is TGCGCCAGCAGCCCCTGGGGAGGGCTAGGAAACACTGAAGCTTTCTTT.

The CDR3 DNA sequence: TGCGCCAGCAGCCAAGAGGGACTCTTACCAGGAGAGACCCAGTACTTC. Translation: CASSQEGLLPGETQYF. J is TRBJ2-5 and V is TRBV4-3; maybe TRBD2 (6 bases). The CDR3 consists of 16 residues. Trimming shortened V by 0 bases and J by 4 bases, and 15 bases separated the two germline ends. CDR1 is LGHNA and CDR2 is YSLEER in the germline V gene.

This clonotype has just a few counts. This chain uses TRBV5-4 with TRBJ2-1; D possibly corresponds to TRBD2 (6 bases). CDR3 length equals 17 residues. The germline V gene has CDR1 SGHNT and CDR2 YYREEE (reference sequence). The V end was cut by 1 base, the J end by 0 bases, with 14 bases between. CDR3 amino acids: CASSLSLGGGSYNEQFF. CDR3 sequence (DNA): TGTGCCAGCAGCTTGAGCCTCGGGGGAGGCTCCTACAATGAGCAGTTCTTC. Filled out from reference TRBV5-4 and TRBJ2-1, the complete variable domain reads ETGVTQSPTHLIKTRGQQVTLRCSSQSGHNTVSWYQQALGQGPQFIFQYYREEENGRGNFPPRFSGLQFPNYSSELNVNALELDDSALYLCASSLSLGGGSYNEQFFGPGTRLTVL.

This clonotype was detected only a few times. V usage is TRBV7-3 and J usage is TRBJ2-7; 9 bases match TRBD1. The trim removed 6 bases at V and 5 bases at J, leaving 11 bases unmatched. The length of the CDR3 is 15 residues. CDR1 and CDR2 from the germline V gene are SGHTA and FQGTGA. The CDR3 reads CASSQDRGAPHEQYV. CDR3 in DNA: TGTGCCAGCAGTCAAGACAGGGGGGCTCCCCACGAGCAGTACGTC.

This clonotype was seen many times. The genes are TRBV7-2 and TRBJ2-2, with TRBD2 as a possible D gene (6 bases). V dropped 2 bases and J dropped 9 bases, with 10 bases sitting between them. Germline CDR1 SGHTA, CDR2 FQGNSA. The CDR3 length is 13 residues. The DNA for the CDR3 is TGTGCCAGCAGCTTAAGGACTACGTGGGAGCTGTTTTTT. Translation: CASSLRTTWELFF.

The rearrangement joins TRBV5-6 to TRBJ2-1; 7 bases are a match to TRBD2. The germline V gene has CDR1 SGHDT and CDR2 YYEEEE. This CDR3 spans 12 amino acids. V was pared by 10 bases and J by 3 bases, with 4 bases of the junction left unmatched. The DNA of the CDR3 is TGTGCCTGCGGGAGACACTACAATGAGCAGTTCTTC. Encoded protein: CACGRHYNEQFF.

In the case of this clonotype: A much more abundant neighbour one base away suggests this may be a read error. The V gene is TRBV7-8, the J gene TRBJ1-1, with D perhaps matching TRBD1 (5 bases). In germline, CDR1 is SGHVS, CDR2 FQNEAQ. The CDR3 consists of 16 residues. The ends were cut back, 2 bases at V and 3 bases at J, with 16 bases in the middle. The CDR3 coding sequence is TGTGCCAGCAGCTTATCAGGACAACGGGAGGACACTGAAGCTTTCTTT. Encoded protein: CASSLSGQREDTEAFF.

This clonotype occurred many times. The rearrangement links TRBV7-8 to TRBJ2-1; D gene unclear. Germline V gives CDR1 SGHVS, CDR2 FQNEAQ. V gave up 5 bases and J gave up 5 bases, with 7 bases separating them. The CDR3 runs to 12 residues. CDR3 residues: CASSPNHNEQFF. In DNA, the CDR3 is TGTGCCAGCAGCCCCAACCACAATGAGCAGTTCTTC.

Written as DNA, the CDR3 is TGTGCCAGCAGTTCCCCGGGACAGGACTTCGCTGTCTATGGCTACACCTTC. Translated, it gives CASSSPGQDFAVYGYTF. V usage is TRBV6-1 and J usage is TRBJ1-2; 8 bases align to TRBD1. Unmatched junction bases numbered 15, after V lost 5 bases and J lost 4 bases. Germline loops: CDR1 MNHNS, CDR2 SASEGT. The CDR3 contains 17 residues.